This TCR beta chain was sequenced during a study of T cell changes during pregnancy in multiple sclerosis. The data were produced by immunoSEQ multiplex PCR, yet TCRdb's version contains in-frame clones alone and is incomplete. This table holds tens of thousands of clones, roughly 91% found once. This CDR3 comprises 15 residues. Trimming stripped 2 bases from V and 0 bases from J, with 8 bases between. Per germline, CDR1 SEHNR and CDR2 FQNEAQ (reference sequence). The sample consisted of CD4+ T cells from peripheral blood mononuclear cells, taken in the first trimester of pregnancy. The clonotype was recovered from a female donor in good health, enrolled as a control in a pregnancy study. The chain couples TRBV7-9 to TRBJ1-3; D unclear. In DNA, the CDR3 is TGTGCCAGCAGCTTATCGTTCCTCTCTGGAAACACCATATATTTT. Encoded protein: CASSLSFLSGNTIYF.